This T cell receptor (beta chain) derives from a study of HIV-infected patients and healthy controls. Study information: CD8 counts did not change consistently during early therapy; the CD4:CD8 ratio climbed slightly.

Whole blood was used without fractionation, so all unsorted peripheral T cells were included. A 2.5 ml peripheral blood sample was taken for RNA. This clonotype was counted many times. As yet, its antigen is unknown. cDNA was made from about 500 ng RNA using alpha and beta constant primers. Using multiplexing indices, alpha and beta chain libraries were generated apart by chain-specific third strand synthesis. Each CDR3 protein is one row after TCRdb ran MiXCR on the 5' RACE reads. Of about 9,100 distinct CDR3 sequences in the sample, roughly 7% are singletons; the top ten hold about 37%. Study-wide findings and caveats: HIV-infected patients shared fewer CDR3 sequences between individuals than healthy controls. Healthy control repertoires had roughly threefold more distinct CDR3s than untreated HIV+ repertoires, and higher Shannon diversity.

Trimming stripped 7 bases from V and 3 bases from J, with 12 bases between. Germline V gene sequence: CDR1 SQVTM, CDR2 ANQGSEA. The CDR3 runs 13 residues. The source is an adult with HIV infection. The source was blood, collected before antiretroviral therapy. The chain employs TRBV29-1 and TRBJ2-2; D call uncertain. The CDR3 sequence: CSAVGVHTGELFF. The CDR3 DNA is TGCAGCGCCGTTGGGGTTCACACCGGGGAGCTGTTTTTT.